The 27 T cell receptor beta chains below come from one sample, sequenced in a study of radiotherapy plus CTLA-4 blockade in lung cancer. Assay: immunoSEQ multiplex PCR; the TCRdb copy retains only in-frame clones and omits some. The repertoire has roughly 57,000 clones, roughly four fifths of them found once; the top ten carry approximately 6.1%. The input for sequencing was peripheral blood, taken from a patient treated with radiotherapy plus ipilimumab. These receptors came from a human donor with non-small cell lung cancer whose response to radiotherapy plus ipilimumab could not be evaluated.

The V gene is TRBV5-1, the J gene TRBJ2-2, with D maybe TRBD1 (6 bases). CDR3 size: 17 residues. Germline loops: CDR1 SGHRS, CDR2 YFSETQ. The V and J ends lost 7 bases and 1 base respectively, with 20 bases between them. The chain's CDR3 is CASSNQPGGQNTGELFF. As DNA, the CDR3 is TGCGCCAGCTCCAACCAGCCTGGGGGCCAGAACACCGGGGAGCTGTTTTTT.

The CDR3 protein is CASSSLDGRASYNEQFF. The CDR3 nucleotides are TGTGCCAGCAGCTCCCTTGACGGGAGGGCATCCTACAATGAGCAGTTCTTC. The chain uses TRBV7-9 and TRBJ2-1; the match to TRBD2 covers 8 bases. The germline CDR1 and CDR2 sequences are SEHNR and FQNEAQ (reference sequence). The CDR3 is 17 amino acids. V trimming: 4 bases; J trimming: 1 base; junction bases outside the gene matches: 9.

This chain connects TRBV7-8 to TRBJ1-5; D ambiguous. CDR1 SGHVS and CDR2 FQNEAQ come from the germline V gene. V lost 3 bases to trimming and J lost 3 bases, with 12 bases between them. CDR3 length: 15 amino acids. The CDR3 coding sequence is TGTGCCAGCAGCTTCGGAGGACGGGACAATCAGCCCCAGCATTTT. It codes for CASSFGGRDNQPQHF.

The sample holds one count of this clone. J is TRBJ2-1 and V is TRBV2, with a possible D match to TRBD2 (6 bases). This CDR3 is built from 15 residues. Between the trimmed V and J ends, which lost 5 bases and 2 bases, there was a span of 13 bases. In germline, CDR1 is SNHLY, CDR2 FYNNEI. Here the CDR3 DNA reads TGTGCCAGCAGTCCGACGTGGGGGGCCTACAATGAGCAGTTCTTC. Encoded protein: CASSPTWGAYNEQFF.

The chain couples TRBV5-1 to TRBJ1-6; 8 positions agree with TRBD1. V dropped 2 bases and J dropped 7; count of bases not matched to a gene: 5. From germline, CDR1 is SGHRS and CDR2 YFSETQ. This CDR3 region has 15 residues. DNA for the CDR3: TGCGCCAGCAGCTTTGGACAGGGCTACAATTCACCCCTCCACTTT. This sequence encodes CASSFGQGYNSPLHF.

This clone came up once. The chain couples TRBV6-5 to TRBJ2-3; D remains unclear. Trimming took off 5 bases at V and 3 bases at J, with 9 bases between the two ends. Germline V gene lookup returns CDR1 MNHEY and CDR2 SVGAGI. CDR3 length: 13 residues. This CDR3 reads CASSDPGTDTQYF. The DNA of the CDR3 is TGTGCCAGCAGTGACCCCGGGACAGATACGCAGTATTTT.

This clone was counted once. V gene TRBV7-8 combines with J gene TRBJ2-2; 7 bases map to TRBD2. The junction had 10 bases not matched to a gene; V was cut back by 2 bases and J by 7 bases. From germline, CDR1 is SGHVS and CDR2 FQNEAQ. There are 16 residues in the CDR3. CDR3 amino acids: CASSLLAGVRVGELFF. The CDR3, as DNA: TGTGCCAGCAGCTTACTGGCGGGAGTAAGGGTCGGGGAGCTGTTTTTT.

V and J are TRBV5-1 and TRBJ2-2, with TRBD1 identical over 7 bases. This CDR3 contains 15 residues. Germline CDR1 and CDR2: SGHRS and YFSETQ. After removal of 5 bases from V and 2 bases from J, the junction contained 6 bases not matched to a gene. CDR3 protein: CASSPDRANTGELFF. DNA of the CDR3: TGCGCCAGCAGTCCTGACAGGGCCAACACCGGGGAGCTGTTTTTT.

V is TRBV19 and J is TRBJ2-2, with 12 bases aligning to TRBD2. This CDR3 is 14 amino acids long. Looked up from germline, CDR1 is LNHDA and CDR2 is SQIVND (reference sequence). J was trimmed by 7 bases and V by 6 bases; bases with no gene match: 3. The CDR3 coding sequence is TGTGCCAGTAGCCCGGGACTAGCGGGCGGGGAGCTGTTTTTT. It is translated as CASSPGLAGGELFF.

The chain links TRBV4-1 to TRBJ1-4; D uncertain. V was cut by 3 bases and J by 2 bases, with 13 bases left in between. Germline V gene lookup returns CDR1 MGHRA and CDR2 YSYEKL. This CDR3 is built from 16 residues. CDR3 loop: CASSHPAKTTNEKLFF. The CDR3, as DNA: TGCGCCAGCAGCCATCCCGCTAAAACGACTAATGAAAAACTGTTTTTT.

Of note for this clone: This same CDR3 is encoded by further DNA sequences in the sample. The chain couples TRBV5-4 to TRBJ2-3, with D tentatively TRBD2 (6 bases). Germline V lookup: CDR1 SGHNT, CDR2 YYREEE (reference sequence). V was cut by 4 bases and J by 1 base, with 10 bases left in between. The CDR3 consists of 14 residues. The CDR3 bases are TGTGCCAGCAGCCTAGCTAGCGGCACAGATACGCAGTATTTT. Encoded protein: CASSLASGTDTQYF.

The table lists this clone with a few counts. V and J are TRBV6-5 and TRBJ2-7, with 9 bases lining up with TRBD2. The germline V gene has CDR1 MNHEY and CDR2 SVGAGI. This CDR3 has 13 amino acids. V shed 6 bases and J 3 bases; nucleotides not matched to a gene: 3. The CDR3 here is CASSRTSDYEQYF. DNA of the CDR3: TGTGCCAGCAGCCGGACTAGCGACTACGAGCAGTACTTC.

DNA of the CDR3: TGTGCCAGCACTTTGACCAGGGTTGCGGCCTACGAGCAGTACTTC. It specifies CASTLTRVAAYEQYF. V and J are TRBV2 and TRBJ2-7; D might be TRBD1 (5 bases). Trimming pared 7 bases from V and 2 bases from J, leaving 18 bases between. The CDR3 extends over 15 amino acids. Germline CDR1 reads SNHLY; CDR2 reads FYNNEI.

This chain joins TRBV11-3 and TRBJ1-1; 8 nucleotides agree with TRBD1. This CDR3 contains 14 residues. V lost 2 bases, J lost 6 bases, and 5 bases stayed unmatched. Germline assignment: CDR1 SGHNT and CDR2 YENEEA. The CDR3 reads CASSLTGGTAEAFF. CDR3 nucleotides: TGTGCCAGCAGCTTAACAGGGGGTACGGCTGAAGCTTTCTTT.

This clone was counted only a few times. This chain uses TRBV6-5 with TRBJ2-7; D is perhaps TRBD2 (6 bases). The CDR3 is 13 residues long. Trimming pared 6 bases from V and 6 bases from J, leaving 15 bases between. CDR1 is MNHEY, CDR2 SVGAGI, per germline. The CDR3 loop reads CASSPGGWAEQYF. For the CDR3, the DNA is TGTGCCAGCAGCCCCGGGGGTTGGGCCGAGCAGTACTTC.

CDR3 in amino acids: CASSDGQKAFF. The CDR3 DNA is TGCGCCAGCAGTGATGGGCAGAAAGCTTTCTTT. The V call is TRBV10-1, the J call TRBJ1-1; no clear D gene. Germline lookup yields CDR1 WNHNN and CDR2 SYGVQD (reference sequence). The CDR3 covers 11 residues. V lost 3 bases and J 9 bases, leaving 8 bases between the germline ends.

CDR3 region: CASSVGWEGKGEQFF. CDR3 nucleotides: TGTGCCAGCAGCGTAGGGTGGGAGGGCAAAGGTGAGCAGTTCTTC. V and J are TRBV9 and TRBJ2-1; 7 bases align to TRBD2. This CDR3 region has 15 residues. CDR1 and CDR2 from the germline V gene are SGDLS and YYNGEE. The V gene end was trimmed by 0 bases and the J gene end by 9 bases; junction bases not matched to a gene: 9.

The V gene is TRBV2, the J gene TRBJ2-1; TRBD2 agrees at 9 bases. The V segment lost 3 bases and the J segment 6 bases; nucleotides outside the gene matches: 3. The CDR3 has 14 residues. Germline V lookup: CDR1 SNHLY, CDR2 FYNNEI. Here the CDR3 reads CASSEGTSPNEQFF. DNA of the CDR3: TGTGCCAGCAGTGAGGGGACTAGCCCCAATGAGCAGTTCTTC.

The chain carries TRBV4-1 and TRBJ2-5, with TRBD2 matching over 8 bases. This CDR3 has 16 amino acids. CDR1 is MGHRA and CDR2 is YSYEKL in the germline V gene. Trimming cost V 1 base and J 2 bases; bases outside gene matches: 6. The DNA of the CDR3 is TGCGCCAGCAGCCAAGGTACTAGCGGAAAACAAGAGACCCAGTACTTC. Translated: CASSQGTSGKQETQYF.

This chain joins TRBV6-6 and TRBJ1-2; D uncertain. The CDR3 covers 11 residues. Trimming shortened V by 4 bases and J by 4 bases, and 4 bases separated the two germline ends. CDR1 is MNHNY and CDR2 is SVGAGI in the germline V gene (reference sequence). The CDR3 sequence: CASSSLYGYTF. The CDR3 bases are TGTGCCAGCAGTTCCCTCTATGGCTACACCTTC.

This clone was found many times. Other DNA sequences in the sample encode the same CDR3. The chain joins TRBV7-2 to TRBJ2-7; no clear D. V was clipped by 0 bases and J by 4 bases, with 7 bases between them. This CDR3 has 13 residues. Germline CDR1 and CDR2: SGHTA and FQGNSA. CDR3 nucleotide sequence: TGTGCCAGCAGCTTAGCCGCGGAGTACGAGCAGTACTTC. Translation gives CASSLAAEYEQYF.

J is TRBJ1-4 and V is TRBV2; 9 nucleotides match TRBD1. From germline, CDR1 is SNHLY and CDR2 FYNNEI. With V trimmed by 6 bases and J by 7 bases, 6 bases remained unmatched. This CDR3 has 14 amino acids. The CDR3, as DNA: TGTGCCAGCAGCCCGGGACAGGGAGTTGAAAAACTGTTTTTT. Translating gives CASSPGQGVEKLFF.

The CDR3 is CASSSRLAGGNEQFF. In DNA form, the CDR3 reads TGTGCCAGCAGCTCCAGACTAGCGGGAGGAAATGAGCAGTTCTTC. This chain links TRBV11-2 with TRBJ2-1, with 13 nucleotides matching TRBD2. Germline CDR1 and CDR2: SGHAT and FQNNGV. V trimming: 4 bases; J trimming: 7 bases; junction bases outside the gene matches: 4. The CDR3 extends over 15 amino acids. Complete variable domain (other parts from reference TRBV11-2 and TRBJ2-1): EAGVAQSPRYKIIEKRQSVAFWCNPISGHATLYWYQQILGQGPKLLIQFQNNGVVDDSQLPKDRFSAERLKGVDSTLKIQPAKLEDSAVYLCASSSRLAGGNEQFFGPGTRLTVL.

The chain has TRBV29-1 and TRBJ2-2, with TRBD1 matching 7 bases. CDR1 is SQVTM and CDR2 is ANQGSEA in the germline V gene. The CDR3 is 14 residues long. V was pared by 1 base and J by 7 bases, with 6 bases of the junction left unmatched. CDR3 bases: TGCAGCGTTGAAGGACAGGGATTACGCGGGGAGCTGTTTTTT. This gives the protein CSVEGQGLRGELFF.

V gene TRBV10-3 combines with J gene TRBJ1-1; D uncertain. CDR1 and CDR2 from the germline V gene are ENHRY and SYGVKD. V lost 7 bases and J 7 bases, leaving 13 bases between the germline ends. CDR3 length equals 12 residues. This CDR3 reads CAINWEGGEAFF. CDR3 sequence (DNA): TGTGCCATCAATTGGGAGGGAGGTGAAGCTTTCTTT.

The V and J genes are TRBV5-6 and TRBJ2-1, with D unresolved. With 2 bases removed from V and 0 bases from J, the gap between germline ends came to 15 bases. CDR1 and CDR2 from the germline V gene are SGHDT and YYEEEE. The CDR3 contains 17 residues. The DNA for the CDR3 is TGTGCCAGCAGCTTCGAGGCGGCGGCCCCCTCCTACAATGAGCAGTTCTTC. Its translation: CASSFEAAAPSYNEQFF.

This rearrangement joins TRBV7-5 to TRBJ2-6; the table's D call TRBD1 went unverified against the DNA. TRBV7-5 constitutes a pseudogene. CDR3 length: 19 amino acids. The CDR3 DNA sequence: TGTGCCAGAATGCGTTTTTGGAGACAGGGAATCTCTGGGGCCAACGTCCTGACTTTC. Encoded protein: CARMRFWRQGISGANVLTF.